These 8 T cell receptor beta chains were all obtained from the same sample, sequenced in a study of blood T cell repertoires in COVID-19. Clones were sequenced by immunoSEQ multiplex PCR, and TCRdb holds only the in-frame ones, with some missing. This table has roughly 120,000 clones, around 79% appearing once. The sequenced material came from peripheral blood. The receptors shown here come from a man between 65 and 79 years old with acute or convalescent COVID-19.

CDR3 residues: CASSRQATNEKLFF. Here the CDR3 DNA reads TGCGCCAGCAGCCGACAAGCAACTAATGAAAAACTGTTTTTT. The J gene is TRBJ1-4, the V gene TRBV4-1; no clear D gene. V shed 4 bases and J shed 0 bases, with 6 bases lying between them. This CDR3 has 14 amino acids. Germline CDR1 is MGHRA and CDR2 is YSYEKL.

V usage is TRBV6-6 and J usage is TRBJ2-7; 7 bases agree with TRBD1. V lost 5 bases, J lost 3 bases, and 4 bases stayed unmatched. Germline CDR1 MNHNY, CDR2 SVGAGI (reference sequence). The CDR3 length is 13 residues. The CDR3 coding sequence is TGTGCCAGCAGTCGGGACAGTTTCTACGAGCAGTACTTC. This codes for CASSRDSFYEQYF.

The CDR3 protein is CASRSGRDGPGGYTF. CDR3 DNA: TGCGCCAGCAGATCGGGGAGGGACGGTCCGGGCGGCTACACCTTC. The chain recombines TRBV5-1 with TRBJ1-2; D is possibly TRBD1 (5 bases). V was shortened by 5 bases and J by 8 bases, with 22 bases between the two germline ends. Germline CDR1 and CDR2: SGHRS and YFSETQ. This CDR3 contains 15 residues.

CDR3 region: CASSLGQYSYEQYF. The DNA of the CDR3 is TGTGCCAGCAGCTTGGGGCAGTACTCCTACGAGCAGTACTTC. The rearrangement joins TRBV5-6 to TRBJ2-7; the D is unclear. Trimming removed 0 bases at V and 0 bases at J, with 7 bases between. The CDR3 extends over 14 amino acids. Germline V gives CDR1 SGHDT, CDR2 YYEEEE.

V gene TRBV29-1 combines with J gene TRBJ1-1; D possibly corresponds to TRBD1 (5 bases). Germline V CDR1 and CDR2: SQVTM, ANQGSEA. The V end was cut by 7 bases, the J end by 6 bases, with 18 bases between. CDR3 length: 13 residues. As DNA, the CDR3 is TGCAGCGCCGAGAGATCCGGGGGTTCTGAAGCTTTCTTT. Translating gives CSAERSGGSEAFF.

V is TRBV5-1 and J is TRBJ1-5, with a tentative D call TRBD1 (5 bases). The CDR3 runs 15 residues. Trimming stripped 0 bases from V and 6 bases from J, with 13 bases between. Germline-derived CDR1 and CDR2 are SGHRS and YFSETQ. The CDR3 region has the DNA TGCGCCAGCAGCTTGGATGGGACTCTGGGTCAGCCCCAGCATTTT. It specifies CASSLDGTLGQPQHF.

The chain links TRBV7-3 to TRBJ2-2; 9 bases map to TRBD1. The length of the CDR3 is 15 residues. The ends lost 4 bases at V and 1 base at J; junction bases unmatched: 1. Per germline, CDR1 SGHTA and CDR2 FQGTGA. The CDR3 spells CASSSGQGNTGELFF. CDR3 in DNA: TGTGCCAGCAGCTCGGGACAGGGGAACACCGGGGAGCTGTTTTTT. Drawing the rest from reference TRBV7-3 and TRBJ2-2, the complete variable domain is GAGVSQTPSNKVTEKGKYVELRCDPISGHTALYWYRQSLGQGPEFLIYFQGTGAADDSGLPNDRFFAVRPEGSVSTLKIQRTERGDSAVYLCASSSGQGNTGELFFGEGSRLTVL.

The chain employs TRBV19 and TRBJ1-2; D remains unclear. The CDR3 runs to 13 residues. The germline gives CDR1 LNHDA, CDR2 SQIVND (reference sequence). The V gene lost 3 bases and the J gene lost 5 bases, with 10 bases spanning the gap. The CDR3 loop reads CASSMGGSYGYTF. The DNA for the CDR3 is TGTGCCAGTAGTATGGGCGGGTCGTATGGCTACACCTTC.